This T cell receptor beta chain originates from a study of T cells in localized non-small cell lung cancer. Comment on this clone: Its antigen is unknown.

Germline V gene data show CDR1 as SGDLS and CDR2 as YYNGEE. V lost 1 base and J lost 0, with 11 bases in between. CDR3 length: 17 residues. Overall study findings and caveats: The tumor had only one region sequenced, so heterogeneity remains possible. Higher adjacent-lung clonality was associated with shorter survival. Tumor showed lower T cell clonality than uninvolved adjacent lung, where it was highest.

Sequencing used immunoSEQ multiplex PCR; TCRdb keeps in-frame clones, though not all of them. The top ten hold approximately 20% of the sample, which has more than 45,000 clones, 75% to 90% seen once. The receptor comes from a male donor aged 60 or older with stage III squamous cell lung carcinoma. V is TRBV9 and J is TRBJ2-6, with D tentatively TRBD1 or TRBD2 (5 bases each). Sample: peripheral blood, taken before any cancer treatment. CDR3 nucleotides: TGTGCCAGCAGCGTAAGGGACGTCTACTCTGGGGCCAACGTCCTGACTTTC. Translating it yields CASSVRDVYSGANVLTF.